The clone carrying this TCR beta chain was counted a few times. This entry is derived from a study of T-cell memory formation after mild COVID-19. Unmatched junction bases numbered 6, after V lost 2 bases and J lost 4 bases. CDR3 length: 16 amino acids. The germline CDR1 and CDR2 sequences are SGHDT and YYEEEE. TCRdb reprocessed the 5' RACE reads with MiXCR, giving one entry per CDR3 protein. The top ten clones hold more than 20% of a sample with some 250,000 distinct CDR3 sequences, more than 15% of them seen once. Sequenced input: PBMCs or a T cell subset sorted from them (not recorded which). The gene calls are TRBV5-6 and TRBJ2-5, with 12 nucleotides matching TRBD1. The origin of this receptor is a man younger than 30 who had mild COVID-19 (a few samples of this study predate the infection). Cell type and time point are not known. The CDR3 here is CASSFSGTGGGETQYF. CDR3 bases: TGTGCCAGCAGCTTTTCCGGGACAGGGGGCGGAGAGACCCAGTACTTC.